This T cell receptor beta chain is from a study of blood T cell repertoires in COVID-19. In the study overall: Samples taken during acute and convalescent COVID-19 were collected in the United States, Italy and Spain. Sources were T cells, B-cell-depleted T cells, or PBMCs; the material itself was cDNA or gDNA.

Source study methods: The assay estimated nucleated cells by amplifying reference gene primers. The data were produced by immunoSEQ multiplex PCR, yet TCRdb's version contains in-frame clones alone and is incomplete. V and J calls and clone size are copied from that table; D and trimming were computed from the DNA. This sample has 280,000 or so clones, with about 91% found just once. V was cut by 2 bases and J by 8 bases, with 10 bases left in between. CDR1 and CDR2 (germline): SGHTA, FQGNSA. The CDR3 consists of 14 residues. The V call is TRBV7-2, the J call TRBJ1-6; possible D gene TRBD1, 5 bases. The TCR comes from a young woman who had recovered from COVID-19. The specimen was peripheral blood. In nucleotides, the CDR3 is TGTGCCAGCAGCTTAATCCAGGGTGATTCACCCCTCCACTTT. Translated, it gives CASSLIQGDSPLHF.